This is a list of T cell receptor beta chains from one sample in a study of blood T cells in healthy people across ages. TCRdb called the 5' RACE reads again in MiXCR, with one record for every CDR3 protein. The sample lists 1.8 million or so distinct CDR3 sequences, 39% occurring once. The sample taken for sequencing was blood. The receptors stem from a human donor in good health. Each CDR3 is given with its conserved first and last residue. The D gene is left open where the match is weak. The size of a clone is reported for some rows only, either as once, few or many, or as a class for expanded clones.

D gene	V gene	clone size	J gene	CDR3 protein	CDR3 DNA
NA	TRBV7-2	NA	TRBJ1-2	CASSLETVGGYSGYTF	TGTGCCAGCAGCTTAGAAACGGTGGGCGGTTATTCTGGCTACACCTTC
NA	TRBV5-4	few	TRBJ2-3	CASSMRVSSTDTQYF	TGTGCCAGCAGCATGCGGGTTTCTAGCACAGATACGCAGTATTTT
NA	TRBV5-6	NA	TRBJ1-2	CASSPPLAGARGYTF	TGTGCCAGCAGCCCACCACTAGCGGGGGCGCGTGGCTACACCTTC
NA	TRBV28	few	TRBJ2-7	CASSGMGGQTNYEQYF	TGTGCCAGCAGTGGAATGGGCGGACAGACCAACTACGAGCAGTACTTC
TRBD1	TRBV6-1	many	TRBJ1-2	CASSKGLQGVRYTF	TGTGCCAGCAGTAAGGGCTTACAGGGGGTCCGCTACACCTTC
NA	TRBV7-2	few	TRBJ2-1	CASSMDPLKRQFF	TGTGCCAGCAGCATGGACCCCCTCAAAAGACAGTTCTTC
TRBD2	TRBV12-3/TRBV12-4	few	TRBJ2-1	CASSLGQRGAVRNEQFF	TGTGCCAGCAGTTTAGGGCAGCGGGGGGCCGTTCGTAATGAGCAGTTCTTC
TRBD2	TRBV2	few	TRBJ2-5	CASSEKGLAGQYF	TGTGCCAGCAGTGAAAAGGGACTAGCGGGACAGTACTTC
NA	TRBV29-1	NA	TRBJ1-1	CRCGGQSPFTEAFF	TGCAGGTGTGGGGGCCAGTCTCCGTTTACTGAAGCTTTCTTT
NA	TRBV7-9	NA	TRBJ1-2	CASSPLERGEGYTF	TGTGCCAGCAGCCCTCTGGAAAGGGGGGAAGGCTACACCTTC
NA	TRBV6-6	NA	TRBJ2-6	CASSEAGTGANVLTF	TGTGCCAGCAGTGAGGCAGGGACTGGGGCCAACGTCCTGACTTTC
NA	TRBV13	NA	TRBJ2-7	CASSLGFGLGEGYEQYF	TGTGCCAGCAGCTTGGGCTTCGGGCTGGGTGAGGGATACGAGCAGTACTTC
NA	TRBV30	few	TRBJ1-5	CACSRGRDQPQHF	TGTGCCTGTTCGCGGGGCAGGGATCAGCCCCAGCATTTT